One sample yielded the 13 T cell receptor beta chains listed below, sequenced in a study of blood T cells in healthy people across ages. Through a sample-barcoded 5' primer and a J-beta primer mix, a second PCR was run for about 6 to 11 cycles. TCRdb re-called the 5' RACE reads with MiXCR, one entry per CDR3 protein. The sample shows roughly 1.9 million distinct CDR3 sequences, approximately 39% of them seen only once. Sample: blood. These receptors were obtained from a human donor in good health.

This clonotype showed up just a few times. V gene TRBV28 combines with J gene TRBJ1-5; D not resolved. The V end lost 4 bases, the J end lost 3 bases, and 10 bases lay between the germline ends. Germline CDR1 is MDHEN and CDR2 is SYDVKM. The length of the CDR3 is 14 residues. This CDR3 is CASSSPSYNQPQHF. CDR3 nucleotide sequence: TGTGCCAGCAGTTCACCCAGCTACAATCAGCCCCAGCATTTT.

The V call is TRBV5-1, the J call TRBJ2-5; 10 nucleotides align to TRBD1. The J call may be mistaken, given a closer DNA end match to TRBJ2-7. The CDR3 runs 14 residues. The V gene's germline CDR1 is SGHRS and CDR2 YFSETQ. The CDR3 sequence: CASSGTGTGDEQYF. DNA for the CDR3: TGCGCCAGCAGCGGAACCGGGACAGGGGACGAGCAGTACTTC.

About this clonotype: This could be a read error, since a much larger clone is one nucleotide away. The chain uses TRBV11-2 and TRBJ2-3; D unresolved. There are 12 residues in the CDR3. Germline V gene data show CDR1 as SGHAT and CDR2 as FQNNGV. Trimming took 6 bases from V and 4 from J, leaving 8 bases between them. The CDR3 coding sequence is TGTGCCAGCAGATTGGATTCAGATACGCAGTATTTT. Amino acid sequence: CASRLDSDTQYF.

V and J are TRBV18 and TRBJ2-4, with D unclear. Trimming pared 1 base from V and 5 bases from J, leaving 9 bases between. The CDR3 consists of 14 residues. Germline V CDR1 and CDR2: KGHSH, LQKENI. Here the CDR3 reads CASSPQRTENIQYF. CDR3 DNA: TGTGCCAGCTCACCACAGAGGACGGAAAACATTCAGTACTTC.

This chain connects TRBV6-5 to TRBJ2-4; D is perhaps TRBD1 (6 bases). The CDR3 length is 13 residues. CDR1 and CDR2 (germline): MNHEY, SVGAGI. V gave up 3 bases and J gave up 14 bases, with 17 bases separating them. The CDR3 protein is CASSYDRQGKKYF. In DNA, the CDR3 is TGTGCCAGCAGTTATGACAGGCAGGGAAAGAAGTACTTC.

The CDR3, as DNA: TGTGCCAGCAGTCCCAGACTAGCCCTCAGCACAGATACGCAGTATTTT. This gives the protein CASSPRLALSTDTQYF. This sequence joins TRBV6-6 and TRBJ2-3, with TRBD2 identical over 7 bases. The CDR3 has 16 amino acids. Germline trimming cut 5 bases from V and 0 bases from J; bases unmatched to any gene: 8. The germline CDR1 and CDR2 sequences are MNHNY and SVGAGI (reference sequence).

The rearrangement joins TRBV7-3 to TRBJ2-1, with 8 bases lining up with TRBD1. The CDR3 runs 15 residues. In germline, CDR1 is SGHTA, CDR2 FQGTGA. V lost 5 bases, J lost 6 bases, and 9 bases stayed unmatched. The DNA of the CDR3 is TGTGCCAGCAGCCCATACGAGACAGGGGTCAATGAGCAGTTCTTC. This encodes CASSPYETGVNEQFF.

This clonotype was seen a few times. Germline and junction disagree at one end, which may indicate a read error. This sequence joins TRBV29-1 and TRBJ2-1; D possibly matches TRBD1 or TRBD2 (5 bases each). Germline assignment: CDR1 SQVTM and CDR2 ANQGSEA. The CDR3 loop spans 15 amino acids. CDR3 region: CSGKGTDSSHNEQFF. The CDR3 nucleotides read TGCAGCGGCAAAGGGACCGATAGCTCCCACAATGAGCAGTTCTTC.

The chain links TRBV20-1 to TRBJ2-3; D unclear. The germline V gene encodes CDR1 DFQATT and CDR2 SNEGSKA (reference sequence). This CDR3 comprises 13 residues. V shed 1 base and J shed 4 bases, with 9 bases lying between them. The CDR3 nucleotides are TGCAGTGCTAGAGGTGGCGTGGCAGATACGCAGTATTTT. Protein sequence: CSARGGVADTQYF.

The chain combines TRBV6-1 with TRBJ2-7; D perhaps matches TRBD2 (6 bases). Germline values: CDR1 MNHNS, CDR2 SASEGT. With 3 bases removed from V and 0 bases from J, the gap between germline ends came to 12 bases. The CDR3 length is 15 residues. The CDR3 nucleotides are TGTGCCAGCAGTGAGGGCGGGGTTAGCTCCTACGAGCAGTACTTC. Its protein product is CASSEGGVSSYEQYF.

V is TRBV6-2 or TRBV6-3 and J is TRBJ2-7, with a possible D match to TRBD2 (5 bases). The germline gives CDR1 MNHEY, CDR2 SVGEGT. This CDR3 comprises 15 residues. The V and J ends lost 5 bases and 1 base respectively, with 15 bases between them. The CDR3 nucleotides are TGTGCCAGCAGTGGTCGAGGGCAACTTTCCTACGAGCAGTACTTC. It codes for CASSGRGQLSYEQYF.

This sequence joins TRBV10-3 and TRBJ1-1; no reliable D call. Per germline, CDR1 ENHRY and CDR2 SYGVKD. The CDR3 covers 13 residues. Trimming pared 11 bases from V and 0 bases from J, leaving 13 bases between. The CDR3 loop reads CAGNPGVNTEAFF. CDR3 DNA sequence: TGTGCCGGTAACCCGGGAGTGAACACTGAAGCTTTCTTT.

This clonotype was seen only a few times. This chain joins TRBV7-9 and TRBJ2-5; D remains unclear. CDR3 length: 13 amino acids. Per germline, CDR1 SEHNR and CDR2 FQNEAQ (reference sequence). V gave up 5 bases and J gave up 5 bases, with 12 bases separating them. The CDR3 nucleotides read TGTGCCAGCAGCCCCCCGAGTAGGGAGACCCAGTACTTC. Protein sequence: CASSPPSRETQYF.